The 32 T cell receptor beta chains below come from one sample, sequenced in a study of shared clonotypes between healthy human individuals. Profiled with immunoSEQ multiplex PCR; TCRdb holds only in-frame clones, not every one. The repertoire holds about 470,000 clones, with 75% to 85% as singletons. The sequenced sample consisted of PBMCs. All receptors derive from a woman in her thirties or forties in good health. Some clones in this sample may be carry-over from other donors' samples.

V gene TRBV30 combines with J gene TRBJ1-3; tentative D call: TRBD1 (6 bases). The V and J ends lost 7 bases and 4 bases respectively, with 14 bases between them. CDR3 length: 13 amino acids. In germline, CDR1 is GTSNPN, CDR2 SVGIG (reference sequence). The CDR3 sequence is CAFRGTDGNTIYF. The DNA of the CDR3 is TGTGCCTTCAGGGGCACCGACGGAAACACCATATATTTT.

This clone was recorded at least ten times. Other DNA sequences in this specimen translate into the identical CDR3. The chain joins TRBV9 to TRBJ1-5; possible D gene TRBD1, 6 bases. V was shortened by 4 bases and J by 3 bases, with 14 bases between the two germline ends. Germline assignment: CDR1 SGDLS and CDR2 YYNGEE. This CDR3 has 15 amino acids. The CDR3 DNA reads TGTGCCAGCAGCAAAGGGGGGGCTCCCAATCAGCCCCAGCATTTT. The encoded protein is CASSKGGAPNQPQHF.

The chain recombines TRBV15 with TRBJ2-3; possible D gene TRBD1, 6 bases. V lost 0 bases and J 1 base, leaving 11 bases between the germline ends. The CDR3 has 16 residues. The germline gives CDR1 LNHNV, CDR2 YYDKDF (reference sequence). CDR3 residues: CATSRDRPGGTDTQYF. The CDR3 coding sequence is TGTGCCACCAGCAGAGATAGACCAGGGGGCACAGATACGCAGTATTTT.

This clone was seen a few times. The rearrangement joins TRBV27 to TRBJ2-5; TRBD1 is a possible D gene (5 bases). The CDR3 sequence is 15 residues long. V lost 5 bases and J lost 1, with 14 bases in between. CDR1 is MNHEY, CDR2 SMNVEV, per germline (reference sequence). The chain's CDR3 is CASSQRQLFQETQYF. The CDR3 DNA reads as TGTGCCAGCAGTCAAAGACAGCTTTTCCAAGAGACCCAGTACTTC.

V and J are TRBV6-1 and TRBJ1-5; 9 positions match TRBD1. Germline loops: CDR1 MNHNS, CDR2 SASEGT. The CDR3 is 15 amino acids. V was pared by 1 base and J by 5 bases, with 3 bases of the junction left unmatched. CDR3 sequence reads: CASSEGTGVHQPQHF. The CDR3 coding sequence is TGTGCCAGCAGTGAAGGGACAGGGGTTCATCAGCCCCAGCATTTT.

The chain couples TRBV18 to TRBJ2-5, with 8 nucleotides matching TRBD1. The germline gives CDR1 KGHSH, CDR2 LQKENI. The CDR3 spans 16 residues. After removal of 2 bases from V and 2 bases from J, the junction contained 7 bases not matched to a gene. Here the CDR3 reads CASSPRLGQGQETQYF. Written as DNA, the CDR3 is TGTGCCAGCTCACCAAGGCTTGGACAGGGACAAGAGACCCAGTACTTC.

The rearrangement joins TRBV5-1 to TRBJ2-3; 8 nucleotides line up with TRBD2. The CDR3 runs to 15 residues. Losses at the gene ends were 4 bases for V and 4 bases for J; bases not matched to a gene: 8. Germline CDR1 reads SGHRS; CDR2 reads YFSETQ. The CDR3 coding sequence is TGCGCCAGCAGCGAAGCGGGACTAGTGGCAGATACGCAGTATTTT. Translating it yields CASSEAGLVADTQYF.

The chain joins TRBV18 to TRBJ2-7, with 14 nucleotides matching TRBD2. Per germline, CDR1 KGHSH and CDR2 LQKENI. CDR3 length: 15 amino acids. The ends lost 3 bases at V and 6 bases at J; junction bases unmatched: 4. DNA for the CDR3: TGTGCCAGCTCACCGCAAGGACTAGCGGGAGGCGAGCAGTACTTC. Its translation: CASSPQGLAGGEQYF. Variable domain in full (rest from reference TRBV18 and TRBJ2-7): NAGVMQNPRHLVRRRGQEARLRCSPMKGHSHVYWYRQLPEEGLKFMVYLQKENIIDESGMPKERFSAEFPKEGPSILRIQQVVRGDSAAYFCASSPQGLAGGEQYFGPGTRLTVT.

This clone was observed once. The chain links TRBV7-2 to TRBJ2-7, with TRBD2 matching 9 bases. CDR1 and CDR2 (germline): SGHTA, FQGNSA. The CDR3 length is 15 residues. V shed 1 base and J 7 bases; nucleotides not matched to a gene: 8. The CDR3 sequence is CASSLVAGGPGEQYF. The DNA for the CDR3 is TGTGCCAGCAGCTTAGTTGCGGGAGGGCCGGGGGAGCAGTACTTC.

The chain is built from TRBV7-6 and TRBJ2-1; 12 positions agree with TRBD1. The V segment lost 5 bases and the J segment 8 bases; nucleotides outside the gene matches: 7. Germline assignment: CDR1 SGHVS and CDR2 FNYEAQ. The CDR3 loop spans 15 amino acids. The DNA for the CDR3 is TGTGCCAGCAGCCTGGGACAGGGGGCGCAGGATGAGCAGTTCTTC. This codes for CASSLGQGAQDEQFF.

V is TRBV7-9 and J is TRBJ2-3; the D gene is possibly TRBD1 (6 bases). The V and J ends lost 1 base and 2 bases respectively, with 10 bases between them. CDR3 size: 15 residues. The germline gives CDR1 SEHNR, CDR2 FQNEAQ (reference sequence). Here the CDR3 reads CASSLVAGATDTQYF. The DNA of the CDR3 is TGTGCCAGCAGCTTAGTGGCAGGGGCCACAGATACGCAGTATTTT.

This clone was seen once. This chain joins TRBV28 and TRBJ2-3, with 10 nucleotides matching TRBD1. The CDR3 extends over 16 amino acids. The V gene's germline CDR1 is MDHEN and CDR2 SYDVKM. V lost 6 bases, J lost 4 bases, and 10 bases stayed unmatched. CDR3 protein: CASSTPGQGFSDTQYF. The CDR3 DNA reads as TGTGCCAGCAGCACACCGGGACAGGGGTTTTCAGATACGCAGTATTTT. Full variable domain (rest looked up from reference TRBV28 and TRBJ2-3): DVKVTQSSRYLVKRTGEKVFLECVQDMDHENMFWYRQDPGLGLRLIYFSYDVKMKEKGDIPEGYSVSREKKERFSLILESASTNQTSMYLCASSTPGQGFSDTQYFGPGTRLTVL.

The CDR3 here is CASSQETAGLSSYEQYF. The DNA of the CDR3 is TGCGCCAGCAGCCAAGAGACGGCGGGACTAAGCTCCTACGAGCAGTACTTC. The V gene is TRBV4-1, the J gene TRBJ2-5; 7 bases fit TRBD2. Gene TRBJ2-7 matches the end of the DNA better, so the J call may be wrong. Germline CDR1 and CDR2: MGHRA and YSYEKL. This CDR3 contains 17 residues.

The chain joins TRBV11-2 to TRBJ2-2, with D uncertain. The CDR3 sequence is 15 residues long. V was trimmed by 3 bases and J by 4 bases, leaving 12 bases between them. Germline loops: CDR1 SGHAT, CDR2 FQNNGV. CDR3 in amino acids: CASSFGPIGTGELFF. CDR3 DNA: TGTGCCAGCAGCTTTGGACCCATCGGCACCGGGGAGCTGTTTTTT.

The V gene is TRBV11-2, the J gene TRBJ2-2, with a possible D match to TRBD2 (6 bases). This CDR3 is 14 amino acids long. V lost 0 bases and J lost 6, with 8 bases in between. Germline loops: CDR1 SGHAT, CDR2 FQNNGV. The CDR3 is CASSLEVAAGELFF. In DNA form, the CDR3 reads TGTGCCAGCAGCTTAGAGGTAGCGGCCGGGGAGCTGTTTTTT. Using reference TRBV11-2 and TRBJ2-2 for the parts outside the CDR3, the full variable domain is EAGVAQSPRYKIIEKRQSVAFWCNPISGHATLYWYQQILGQGPKLLIQFQNNGVVDDSQLPKDRFSAERLKGVDSTLKIQPAKLEDSAVYLCASSLEVAAGELFFGEGSRLTVL.

The rearrangement links TRBV7-9 to TRBJ1-1; 7 bases match TRBD1. CDR1 is SEHNR and CDR2 is FQNEAQ in the germline V gene (reference sequence). V lost 4 bases and J lost 1; bases outside the gene matches: 3. This CDR3 region has 14 residues. CDR3 in DNA: TGTGCCAGCAGCTCGACAGGGCGGAACACTGAAGCTTTCTTT. This sequence encodes CASSSTGRNTEAFF.

This clone came up once. The V and J genes are TRBV4-2 and TRBJ2-4; the D is unclear. V lost 0 bases and J 11 bases, leaving 8 bases between the germline ends. Germline V gene lookup returns CDR1 LGHNA and CDR2 YNFKEQ. The CDR3 runs to 12 residues. The DNA for the CDR3 is TGTGCCAGCAGCCAAGATCGCGAATTTCAGTACTTC. Translated: CASSQDREFQYF.

The chain is built from TRBV7-2 and TRBJ2-7; a possible D gene is TRBD1 (6 bases). The CDR3 runs 13 residues. Germline V gene data show CDR1 as SGHTA and CDR2 as FQGNSA. V gave up 6 bases and J gave up 0 bases, with 9 bases separating them. The CDR3 here is CASRQGSSYEQYF. DNA of the CDR3: TGTGCCAGCAGACAGGGAAGCTCCTACGAGCAGTACTTC.

This clone was recorded only once. The chain links TRBV11-3 to TRBJ2-5; 8 positions agree with TRBD2. CDR3 length equals 16 residues. J lost 4 bases, V lost 0 bases, and 7 bases had no gene match. Germline-derived CDR1 and CDR2 are SGHNT and YENEEA. CDR3 bases: TGTGCCAGCAGCTTAGAGAGTGCGGGAGGTCGAGAGACCCAGTACTTC. Protein: CASSLESAGGRETQYF.

The J gene is TRBJ1-1, the V gene TRBV5-1, with D possibly being TRBD1 (6 bases). Trimming took 4 bases from V and 0 from J, leaving 10 bases between them. The CDR3 is 14 amino acids. The germline V gene has CDR1 SGHRS and CDR2 YFSETQ. The CDR3 loop reads CASSPGVLNTEAFF. The CDR3 nucleotides read TGCGCCAGCAGCCCAGGGGTTCTGAACACTGAAGCTTTCTTT.

The J gene is TRBJ1-2, the V gene TRBV19; 7 bases fit TRBD1. The junction had 7 bases not matched to a gene; V was cut back by 2 bases and J by 7 bases. The length of the CDR3 is 14 residues. Germline CDR1 reads LNHDA; CDR2 reads SQIVND (reference sequence). The CDR3 DNA reads TGTGCCAGTAGTATAAACCCCAGGGGGGCTGGCTACACCTTC. It is translated as CASSINPRGAGYTF.

The V gene is TRBV6-5, the J gene TRBJ1-2; no reliable D call. The CDR3 runs 14 residues. The germline V gene has CDR1 MNHEY and CDR2 SVGAGI. Trimming removed 7 bases at V and 3 bases at J, with 15 bases between. CDR3 loop: CASTDPGSDYGYTF. The CDR3, as DNA: TGTGCCAGCACCGACCCGGGGTCGGACTATGGCTACACCTTC.

The genes are TRBV5-5 and TRBJ2-1; 16 bases agree with TRBD2. The CDR3 totals 18 residues. Trimming took 5 bases from V and 7 from J; bases not matched to a gene: 12. Germline loops: CDR1 SGHKS, CDR2 YYEKEE (reference sequence). CDR3 in DNA: TGTGCCAGCAGTCCGGGACTAGCGGGAGGGCCGGACGGGAATGAGCAGTTCTTC. Its translation is CASSPGLAGGPDGNEQFF.

The gene calls are TRBV5-1 and TRBJ2-6; 11 nucleotides agree with TRBD1. CDR3 length: 18 amino acids. CDR1 is SGHRS and CDR2 is YFSETQ in the germline V gene. Losses at the gene ends were 4 bases for V and 1 base for J; bases not matched to a gene: 7. The CDR3 DNA follows: TGCGCCAGCAGCCACGGGACAGGGGGTCCTTCTGGGGCCAACGTCCTGACTTTC. Protein sequence: CASSHGTGGPSGANVLTF.

The chain employs TRBV7-9 and TRBJ2-7; 10 positions agree with TRBD1. CDR1 is SEHNR, CDR2 FQNEAQ, per germline (reference sequence). The CDR3 is made up of 14 amino acids. Trimming took 5 bases from V and 6 from J; bases not matched to a gene: 7. The CDR3 reads CASSNRQGAGEQYF. The CDR3 DNA sequence: TGTGCCAGCAGCAACAGACAGGGGGCCGGCGAGCAGTACTTC.

This chain links TRBV19 with TRBJ2-2; D might be TRBD2 (6 bases). The germline gives CDR1 LNHDA, CDR2 SQIVND (reference sequence). The CDR3 covers 15 residues. Deletions cut 6 bases from V and 0 bases from J, with 11 bases between. The CDR3 protein is CASRIWGANTGELFF. CDR3 bases: TGTGCCAGTAGGATATGGGGGGCGAACACCGGGGAGCTGTTTTTT.

V usage is TRBV5-6 and J usage is TRBJ2-1; 8 nucleotides agree with TRBD2. The junction had 4 bases not matched to a gene; V was cut back by 2 bases and J by 9 bases. Germline V gene data show CDR1 as SGHDT and CDR2 as YYEEEE. This CDR3 has 13 residues. CDR3 sequence (DNA): TGTGCCAGCAGCTTAGGGCTAGCGGGTGAGCAGTTCTTC. It is translated as CASSLGLAGEQFF.

The V call is TRBV7-8, the J call TRBJ2-5, with D possibly matching TRBD2 (6 bases). The CDR3 is made up of 12 amino acids. V shed 10 bases and J shed 5 bases, with 14 bases lying between them. From germline, CDR1 is SGHVS and CDR2 FQNEAQ. CDR3 sequence reads: CATGEASETQYF. The CDR3 nucleotides are TGTGCCACGGGAGAGGCCTCGGAGACCCAGTACTTC.

The chain combines TRBV7-9 with TRBJ2-7, with D possibly TRBD1 on 6 matching bases. Germline V gene sequence: CDR1 SEHNR, CDR2 FQNEAQ (reference sequence). V was cut by 5 bases and J by 2 bases, with 16 bases left in between. This CDR3 comprises 15 residues. This chain's CDR3 is CASSPGGTLTYEQYF. CDR3 nucleotide sequence: TGTGCCAGCAGCCCTGGGGGCACCTTGACCTACGAGCAGTACTTC.

This sequence joins TRBV6-1 and TRBJ2-6, with D possibly called TRBD1 or TRBD2 (5 bases each). Germline V gene sequence: CDR1 MNHNS, CDR2 SASEGT. V gave up 1 base and J gave up 4 bases, with 11 bases separating them. The CDR3 extends over 16 amino acids. The CDR3 protein is CASSEEEGTGANVLTF. In DNA, the CDR3 is TGTGCCAGCAGTGAAGAGGAAGGGACCGGGGCCAACGTCCTGACTTTC.

The CDR3 spells CASSLVSGVTDTQYF. The CDR3 DNA reads TGTGCCAGCAGCTTAGTGAGCGGAGTCACAGATACGCAGTATTTT. This chain uses TRBV7-9 with TRBJ2-3, with D possibly TRBD2 on 5 matching bases. The CDR3 sequence is 15 residues long. Germline V lookup: CDR1 SEHNR, CDR2 FQNEAQ (reference sequence). Trimming left V 1 base short and J 2 bases short, with 10 bases between.

This chain joins TRBV2 and TRBJ2-7; 8 bases align to TRBD1. The length of the CDR3 is 15 residues. Germline CDR1 and CDR2: SNHLY and FYNNEI. Losses at the gene ends were 8 bases for V and 4 bases for J; bases not matched to a gene: 13. For the CDR3, the DNA is TGTGCCAGCCTGGATTTTAGGCAGGGGGCTTACGAGCAGTACTTC. This sequence encodes CASLDFRQGAYEQYF.